This T cell receptor (beta chain) was recorded in a study of cytomegalovirus exposure and HLA in healthy donors. The study ran its PCR with 60 Vbeta and 13 Jbeta primers. TCRdb's table, derived via immunoSEQ multiplex PCR, lists solely in-frame clones and lacks some. The sample's table shows about 200,000 clones. This CDR3 is 14 amino acids long. Germline CDR1 is SGHNT and CDR2 is YYREEE (reference sequence). The origin of this receptor is a boy between 10 and 17 years old in good health and CMV-seronegative. The rearrangement joins TRBV5-4 to TRBJ2-5, with 9 bases lining up with TRBD1. The tail of the sequence fits TRBJ2-7 better, so the J call may be wrong. The sequencing sample was made of PBMCs. The CDR3 DNA reads as TGTGCCAGCAGCGTATGGACAGGGGACGACGAGCAGTACTTC. It yields the protein CASSVWTGDDEQYF.